This entry is about one TCR beta chain. This record comes from a study of cytomegalovirus exposure and HLA in healthy donors. It was with 60 Vbeta and 13 Jbeta primers that the PCR ran. Assay: immunoSEQ multiplex PCR; the TCRdb copy retains only in-frame clones and omits some. The table includes more than 70,000 clones, about three quarters detected once. Germline assignment: CDR1 SGDLS and CDR2 YYNGEE. CDR3 size: 15 residues. Trimming removed 0 bases at V and 7 bases at J, with 11 bases between. V gene TRBV9 combines with J gene TRBJ1-6; possibly TRBD1 for D (5 bases). This TCR was recovered from a young man in good health and CMV-seropositive. The sample consisted of PBMCs. This chain's CDR3 is CASSVGRAGNSPLHF. CDR3 nucleotides: TGTGCCAGCAGCGTAGGCAGGGCCGGGAATTCACCCCTCCACTTT.